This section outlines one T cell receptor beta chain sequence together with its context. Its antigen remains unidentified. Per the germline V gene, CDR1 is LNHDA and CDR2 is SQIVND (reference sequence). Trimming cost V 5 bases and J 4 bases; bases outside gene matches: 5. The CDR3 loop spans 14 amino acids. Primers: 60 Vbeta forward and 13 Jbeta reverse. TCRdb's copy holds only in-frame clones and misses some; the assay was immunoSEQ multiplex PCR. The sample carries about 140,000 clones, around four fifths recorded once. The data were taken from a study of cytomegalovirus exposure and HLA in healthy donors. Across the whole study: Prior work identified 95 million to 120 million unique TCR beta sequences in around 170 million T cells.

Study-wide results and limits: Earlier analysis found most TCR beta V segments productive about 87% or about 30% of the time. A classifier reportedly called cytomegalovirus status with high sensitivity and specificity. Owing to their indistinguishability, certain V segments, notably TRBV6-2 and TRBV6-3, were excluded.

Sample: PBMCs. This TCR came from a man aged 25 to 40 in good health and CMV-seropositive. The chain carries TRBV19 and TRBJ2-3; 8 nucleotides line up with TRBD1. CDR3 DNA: TGTGCCAGTAGTCAGGGGGCTGGGGCAGATACGCAGTATTTT. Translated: CASSQGAGADTQYF.